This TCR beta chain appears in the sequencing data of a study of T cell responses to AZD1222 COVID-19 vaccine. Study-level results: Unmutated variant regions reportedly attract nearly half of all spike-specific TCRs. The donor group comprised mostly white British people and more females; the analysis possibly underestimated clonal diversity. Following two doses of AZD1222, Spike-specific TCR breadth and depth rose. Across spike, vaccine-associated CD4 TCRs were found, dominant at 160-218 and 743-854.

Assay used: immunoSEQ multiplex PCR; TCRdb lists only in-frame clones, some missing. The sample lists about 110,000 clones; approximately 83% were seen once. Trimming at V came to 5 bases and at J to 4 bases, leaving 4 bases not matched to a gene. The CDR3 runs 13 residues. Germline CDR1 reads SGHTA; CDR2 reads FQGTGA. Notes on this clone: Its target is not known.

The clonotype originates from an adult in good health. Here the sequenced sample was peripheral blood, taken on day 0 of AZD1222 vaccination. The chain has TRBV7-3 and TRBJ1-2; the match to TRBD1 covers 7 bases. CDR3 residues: CASSQQGGYGYTF. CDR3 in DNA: TGTGCCAGCAGCCAGCAGGGGGGCTATGGCTACACCTTC.